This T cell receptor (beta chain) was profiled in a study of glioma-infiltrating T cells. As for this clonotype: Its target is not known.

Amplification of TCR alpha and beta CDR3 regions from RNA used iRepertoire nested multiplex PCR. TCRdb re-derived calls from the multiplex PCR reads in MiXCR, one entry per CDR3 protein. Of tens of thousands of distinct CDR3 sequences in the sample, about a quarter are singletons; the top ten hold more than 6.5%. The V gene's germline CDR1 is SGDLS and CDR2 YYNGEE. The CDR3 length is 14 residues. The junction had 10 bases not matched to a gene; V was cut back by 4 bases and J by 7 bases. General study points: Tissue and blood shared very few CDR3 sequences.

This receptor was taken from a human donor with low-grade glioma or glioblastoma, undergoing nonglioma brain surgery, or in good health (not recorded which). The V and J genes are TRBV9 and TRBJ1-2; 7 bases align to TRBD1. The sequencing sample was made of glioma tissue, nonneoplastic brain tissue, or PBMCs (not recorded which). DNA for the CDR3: TGTGCCAGCAGCATCAGACAGGGAATGGGTGGCTACACCTTC. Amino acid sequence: CASSIRQGMGGYTF.